What follows are 11 T cell receptor beta chains derived from one specimen sequenced in a study of T cell changes during pregnancy in multiple sclerosis. Using immunoSEQ multiplex PCR, the repertoire was profiled, and TCRdb retains in-frame clones only, with some absent. The top ten clones hold under 0.85% of a sample with over 85,000 clones, approximately 90% of them seen once. Here the sequenced sample was peripheral blood, taken in the second trimester of pregnancy. These receptors were taken from a female donor in good health, enrolled as a control in a pregnancy study.

The chain employs TRBV6-1 and TRBJ1-1, with 7 bases aligning to TRBD1. CDR3 size: 15 residues. Trimming cost V 6 bases and J 1 base; bases outside gene matches: 8. Looked up from germline, CDR1 is MNHNS and CDR2 is SASEGT. The CDR3 DNA reads as TGTGCCAGCAGCCGACAGGGACCATCGAACACTGAAGCTTTCTTT. This sequence encodes CASSRQGPSNTEAFF.

V and J are TRBV4-3 and TRBJ1-3, with a tentative D call TRBD1 (5 bases). The CDR3 extends over 15 amino acids. V lost 2 bases to trimming and J lost 1 base, with 9 bases between them. The germline V gene encodes CDR1 LGHNA and CDR2 YSLEER. This CDR3 reads CASSQLGVSGNTIYF. The CDR3 region has the DNA TGCGCCAGCAGCCAACTAGGGGTGTCTGGAAACACCATATATTTT.

J is TRBJ1-2 and V is TRBV5-4; 8 bases fit TRBD1. The CDR3 has 13 amino acids. Germline V lookup: CDR1 SGHNT, CDR2 YYREEE (reference sequence). Losses at the gene ends were 5 bases for V and 7 bases for J; bases not matched to a gene: 7. The CDR3 sequence is CASSPDRVRGYTF. The CDR3, as DNA: TGTGCCAGCAGTCCGGACAGGGTTCGTGGCTACACCTTC.

The V gene is TRBV9, the J gene TRBJ1-1, with D tentatively TRBD1 (6 bases). The CDR3 runs 16 residues. Germline CDR1 and CDR2: SGDLS and YYNGEE. V lost 0 bases and J lost 3, with 15 bases in between. The CDR3 protein is CASSVGVQGRYTEAFF. The CDR3 DNA is TGTGCCAGCAGCGTAGGGGTCCAGGGGCGATACACTGAAGCTTTCTTT. Using reference TRBV9 and TRBJ1-1 for the parts outside the CDR3, the full variable domain is DSGVTQTPKHLITATGQRVTLRCSPRSGDLSVYWYQQSLDQGLQFLIQYYNGEERAKGNILERFSAQQFPDLHSELNLSSLELGDSALYFCASSVGVQGRYTEAFFGQGTRLTVV.

The rearrangement joins TRBV28 to TRBJ1-5; no firm D call. Trimming took off 5 bases at V and 5 bases at J, with 10 bases between the two ends. CDR1 MDHEN and CDR2 SYDVKM come from the germline V gene. The CDR3 runs 13 residues. The CDR3 here is CASSLATHQPQHF. The DNA for the CDR3 is TGTGCCAGCAGTCTAGCAACCCATCAGCCCCAGCATTTT.

This chain links TRBV28 with TRBJ1-4, with 7 positions matching TRBD1. CDR1 and CDR2 from the germline V gene are MDHEN and SYDVKM. Trimming cost V 5 bases and J 2 bases; bases outside gene matches: 5. The CDR3 contains 15 residues. The CDR3 loop is CASSKTGSTNEKLFF. The CDR3 nucleotides are TGTGCCAGCAGTAAGACAGGGTCCACTAATGAAAAACTGTTTTTT.

V and J are TRBV6-4 and TRBJ2-3, with 10 bases fitting TRBD2. CDR3 length: 15 residues. Germline CDR1 MRHNA, CDR2 SNTAGT. V was clipped by 6 bases and J by 0 bases; unmatched bases: 3. The CDR3 DNA reads as TGTGCCAGCAGCCGACTAGCGGGTAGCACAGATACGCAGTATTTT. Its translation is CASSRLAGSTDTQYF.

The chain joins TRBV30 to TRBJ1-5; the D gene is possibly TRBD1 (6 bases). The germline V and J ends were trimmed by 2 bases and 0 bases, with 11 bases remaining between them. Germline lookup yields CDR1 GTSNPN and CDR2 SVGIG (reference sequence). This CDR3 comprises 15 residues. For the CDR3, the DNA is TGTGCCTGGAGTAACAGGGTAGTTAGCAATCAGCCCCAGCATTTT. It yields the protein CAWSNRVVSNQPQHF. The whole variable domain, filled in from reference TRBV30 and TRBJ1-5, reads SQTIHQWPATLVQPVGSPLSLECTVEGTSNPNLYWYRQAAGRGLQLLFYSVGIGQISSEVPQNLSASRPQDRQFILSSKKLLLSDSGFYLCAWSNRVVSNQPQHFGDGTRLSIL.

V gene TRBV29-1 combines with J gene TRBJ2-7, with TRBD2 as a possible D gene (6 bases). The CDR3 contains 13 residues. Per the germline V gene, CDR1 is SQVTM and CDR2 is ANQGSEA. The V end was cut by 2 bases, the J end by 2 bases, with 10 bases between. CDR3 in amino acids: CSVERGTPYEQYF. DNA of the CDR3: TGCAGCGTTGAACGGGGGACCCCCTACGAGCAGTACTTC.

This clone was recorded once. The chain joins TRBV27 to TRBJ1-2, with 9 bases aligning to TRBD1. Germline values: CDR1 MNHEY, CDR2 SMNVEV (reference sequence). J lost 3 bases, V lost 2 bases, and 4 bases had no gene match. The CDR3 extends over 15 amino acids. The CDR3 sequence is CASSLGQGSHYGYTF. CDR3 coding DNA: TGTGCCAGCAGTTTAGGACAGGGGAGTCACTATGGCTACACCTTC.

The rearrangement uses TRBV19 and TRBJ2-5, with D possibly TRBD2 on 7 matching bases. The CDR3 is 12 amino acids. Germline V gene sequence: CDR1 LNHDA, CDR2 SQIVND (reference sequence). V lost 6 bases and J lost 4, with 9 bases in between. CDR3 sequence: CASRGGGETQYF. DNA of the CDR3: TGTGCCAGTAGAGGGGGGGGAGAGACCCAGTACTTC.